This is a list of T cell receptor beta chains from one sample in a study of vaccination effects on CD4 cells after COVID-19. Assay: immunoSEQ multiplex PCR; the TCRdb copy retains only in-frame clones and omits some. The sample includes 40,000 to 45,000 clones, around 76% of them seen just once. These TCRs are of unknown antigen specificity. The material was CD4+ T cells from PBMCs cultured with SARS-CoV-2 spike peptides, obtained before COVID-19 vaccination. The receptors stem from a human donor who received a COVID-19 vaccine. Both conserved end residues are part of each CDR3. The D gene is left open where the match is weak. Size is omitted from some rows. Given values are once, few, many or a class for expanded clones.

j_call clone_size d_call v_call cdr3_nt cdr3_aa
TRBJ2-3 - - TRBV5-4 TGTGCCAGCAGCTCGAGGACAGCTAGCACAGATACGCAGTATTTT CASSSRTASTDTQYF
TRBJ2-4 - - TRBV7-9 TGTGCCAGCAGCTTAGGGATGGGGAAAAACATTCAGTACTTC CASSLGMGKNIQYF
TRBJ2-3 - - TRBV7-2 TGTGCCAGCAGCCCAAGTCTAGGGGTAGGCACAGATACGCAGTATTTT CASSPSLGVGTDTQYF
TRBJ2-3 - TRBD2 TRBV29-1 TGCAGCGTTGAAAGGGGACTAGCGGGGGGCGGTACGCAGTATTTT CSVERGLAGGGTQYF
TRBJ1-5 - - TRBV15 TGTGCCACCAGCAGGGTCCTAAGTCAGCCCCAGCATTTT CATSRVLSQPQHF
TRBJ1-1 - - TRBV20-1 TGCAGTGCCTGGGTGCCTACTGAAGCTTTCTTT CSAWVPTEAFF
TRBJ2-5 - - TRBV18 TGTGCCAGCTCCCCGGACAGCGGAGAGACCCAGTACTTC CASSPDSGETQYF
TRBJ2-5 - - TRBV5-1 TGCGCCAGCAGCCGGTCGGGGGCAATGGGAGAGACCCAGTACTTC CASSRSGAMGETQYF
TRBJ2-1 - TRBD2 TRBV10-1 TGCGCCAGCAGTGAGTCTACGGGGGGTTCCTACAATGAGCAGTTCTTC CASSESTGGSYNEQFF
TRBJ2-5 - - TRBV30 TGTGCCTGGGCCCGAATCGGTGAGACCCAGTACTTC CAWARIGETQYF
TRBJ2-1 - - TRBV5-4 TGTGCCAGCAGCTTGGGGCCCCCAAAGCCCAAGAATGAGCAGTTCTTC CASSLGPPKPKNEQFF
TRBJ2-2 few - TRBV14 TGTGCCAGCAGCTCGCAACTCGCGAACACCGGGGAGCTGTTTTTT CASSSQLANTGELFF
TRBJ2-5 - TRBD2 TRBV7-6 TGTGCCAGCAGTGTTGGGACTACCGGTGGGGAGACCCAGTACTTC CASSVGTTGGETQYF
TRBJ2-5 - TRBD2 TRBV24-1 TGTGCCACCAGTGAGACTAGCGGGGCTGGGGAGACCCAGTACTTC CATSETSGAGETQYF
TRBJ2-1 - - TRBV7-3 TGTGCCAGCAGCCCGAACCCGACAGGAAGCTCCTACAATGAGCAGTTCTTC CASSPNPTGSSYNEQFF
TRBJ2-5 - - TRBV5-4 TGTGCCAGCAGCACTGCCCGGGACTCGGAGACCCAGTACTTC CASSTARDSETQYF
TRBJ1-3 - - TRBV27 TGTGCCAGCATGAGGGCTTCTGGAAACACCATATATTTT CASMRASGNTIYF
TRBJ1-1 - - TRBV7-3 TGTGCCAGCAGCTTAAACACAGCCCCTGGCTCTGAAGCTTTCTTT CASSLNTAPGSEAFF
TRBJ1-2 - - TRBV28 TGTGCCAGCGCCCCTCTCGGGGTGTTTGGCTACACCTTC CASAPLGVFGYTF
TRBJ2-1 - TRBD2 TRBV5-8 TGTGCCAGCAGGAGCGGACTAGCGGGGGCCTACAATGAGCAGTTCTTC CASRSGLAGAYNEQFF
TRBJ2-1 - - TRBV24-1 TGTGCCACCAGTGGCTGGGAGGGGGGGCGGGATGAGCAGTTCTTC CATSGWEGGRDEQFF
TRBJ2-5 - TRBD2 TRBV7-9 TGTGCCAGCAGCTCCATACGACTAGCGGGGAAAGAGACCCAGTACTTC CASSSIRLAGKETQYF
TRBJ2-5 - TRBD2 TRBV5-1 TGCGCCAGCAGCTGGACTAGCGGGGGTGGAGAGACCCAGTACTTC CASSWTSGGGETQYF
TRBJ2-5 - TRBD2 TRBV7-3 TGTGCCAGCAGCTTATCAAGCGGGGGAACCCAAGAGACCCAGTACTTC CASSLSSGGTQETQYF
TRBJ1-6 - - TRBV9 TGTGCCAGCAGCGTAGCCATGGTGAGCTCCTATAATTCACCCCTCCACTTT CASSVAMVSSYNSPLHF
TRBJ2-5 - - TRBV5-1 TGCGCCAGCAGCCAGGGCTCCCCTGAAGAGACCCAGTACTTC CASSQGSPEETQYF
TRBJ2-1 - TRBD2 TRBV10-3 TGTGCCATCAGAGCGAGCGGGGGGCTAGATGAGCAGTTCTTC CAIRASGGLDEQFF
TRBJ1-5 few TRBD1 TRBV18 TGTGCCAGCTCGCAAGACAGGGGGCGGATTCAGCCCCAGCATTTT CASSQDRGRIQPQHF